These 18 T cell receptor beta chains originate from one sample sequenced in a study of CXCR3-negative and CXCR3-positive naive CD8 T cells. Study observations and caveats: When CXCR3-positive naive cells were set against CXCR3-negative naive cells, the former had more hydrophobic TRB CDR3s.

Their antigens remain unidentified. TRB cDNA was prepared as libraries by UMI-labeled 5' RACE. TCRdb reprocessed the 5' RACE reads and reports one entry per CDR3 protein, with no DNA. Recorded for this sample: under 75,000 distinct CDR3 sequences. The material sequenced was naive CXCR3+ CD8+ T cells from blood. This sample's subset: CD45RO-CCR7+CD27+CD95- naive CD8+ T cells expressing CXCR3 (TNR3+). Source of these receptors: a human donor in good health. Some clones in this sample may be carry-over from other donors' samples.

The V call is TRBV29-1, the J call TRBJ1-3. CDR3 length: 14 amino acids. Per germline, CDR1 SQVTM and CDR2 ANQGSEA. The CDR3 loop is CSVEAGDSGNTIYF. Looking up the rest from reference TRBV29-1 and TRBJ1-3 gives the full variable domain: SAVISQKPSRDICQRGTSLTIQCQVDSQVTMMFWYRQQPGQSLTLIATANQGSEATYESGFVIDKFPISRPNLTFSTLTVSNMSPEDSSIYLCSVEAGDSGNTIYFGEGSWLTVV.

The J gene is TRBJ2-1, the V gene TRBV10-3. The germline gives CDR1 ENHRY, CDR2 SYGVKD. There are 14 residues in the CDR3. The CDR3 loop is CAIGLGDSYNEQFF.

The chain has TRBV27 and TRBJ2-5; TCRdb's D call of TRBD1 is untestable without DNA. Germline V lookup: CDR1 MNHEY, CDR2 SMNVEV (reference sequence). The CDR3 covers 14 residues. The CDR3 is CASSSTGQEETQYF.

This chain uses TRBV7-3 with TRBJ2-7; TCRdb picks TRBD2, but there is no DNA to check that call. The CDR3 runs 13 residues. Germline CDR1 is SGHTA and CDR2 is FQGTGA. The CDR3 reads CASSLRVGYEQYF.

The chain couples TRBV7-8 to TRBJ1-1; the TCRdb D gene call, TRBD1, has no DNA to confirm it. The CDR3 spans 13 residues. Germline V gene lookup returns CDR1 SGHVS and CDR2 FQNEAQ. The CDR3 protein is CASSSGPNDGAFF.

V is TRBV5-4 and J is TRBJ2-2; TCRdb outputs TRBD2, but without DNA this stays unchecked. The germline V gene encodes CDR1 SGHNT and CDR2 YYREEE (reference sequence). CDR3 length: 16 residues. The CDR3 loop reads CASSLVLAANTGELFF.

The chain recombines TRBV3-1 with TRBJ2-1. The V gene's germline CDR1 is LGHDT and CDR2 YNNKEL (reference sequence). The CDR3 consists of 12 residues. CDR3 amino acids: CASSQGGLGSFF.

V usage is TRBV29-1 and J usage is TRBJ2-3; TCRdb indicates TRBD1, and absent DNA this call remains unverified. The CDR3 contains 16 residues. The germline CDR1 and CDR2 sequences are SQVTM and ANQGSEA. The chain's CDR3 is CSVDPTQGAHADTQYF.

The rearrangement uses TRBV29-1 and TRBJ2-7; the D call of TRBD1 rests on TCRdb alone, since no DNA is present to check it. CDR1 is SQVTM and CDR2 is ANQGSEA in the germline V gene. This CDR3 comprises 13 residues. CDR3 in amino acids: CSARGQGAREQYF.

V is TRBV15 and J is TRBJ1-6. The CDR3 consists of 16 residues. In germline, CDR1 is LNHNV, CDR2 YYDKDF (reference sequence). This chain's CDR3 is CATSIGRSSYNSPLHF.

The gene calls are TRBV29-1 and TRBJ1-2; TCRdb's D call, TRBD1, is unchecked because there is no DNA. Germline V gene data show CDR1 as SQVTM and CDR2 as ANQGSEA. This CDR3 is 15 amino acids long. Here the CDR3 reads CSATAGTGRFYGYTF.

The CDR3 reads CASSRGYNEKLFF. V gene TRBV6-5 combines with J gene TRBJ1-4. The CDR3 runs to 13 residues. The germline gives CDR1 MNHEY, CDR2 SVGAGI.

The chain joins TRBV7-2 to TRBJ1-2; TCRdb names TRBD1, which stays unverified in the absence of DNA. The CDR3 contains 15 residues. Germline V gene sequence: CDR1 SGHTA, CDR2 FQGNSA. CDR3: CASSPGAGGFAGYTF.

The chain joins TRBV28 to TRBJ2-7; the D call of TRBD1 rests on TCRdb alone, since no DNA is present to check it. This CDR3 comprises 14 residues. Germline V gives CDR1 MDHEN, CDR2 SYDVKM. The CDR3 sequence is CASSTRRTAYEQYF.

The gene calls are TRBV28 and TRBJ1-1; TCRdb outputs TRBD1, but without DNA this stays unchecked. CDR3 length: 16 residues. Per germline, CDR1 MDHEN and CDR2 SYDVKM. The CDR3 loop reads CASTPPGGMRYTEAFF.

The chain employs TRBV7-9 and TRBJ2-2; TCRdb returns TRBD1, unconfirmable since there is no DNA. Germline V gene lookup returns CDR1 SEHNR and CDR2 FQNEAQ (reference sequence). This CDR3 region has 17 residues. This CDR3 reads CASSGRGGQGQTGELFF.

The chain combines TRBV18 with TRBJ2-1. CDR3 size: 14 residues. CDR1 is KGHSH, CDR2 LQKENI, per germline. CDR3: CASSQGWRTNGQFF.

J is TRBJ2-5 and V is TRBV2. There are 15 residues in the CDR3. Germline V gene sequence: CDR1 SNHLY, CDR2 FYNNEI. CDR3: CASSVSGTNQETQYF. Full variable domain (missing parts from reference TRBV2 and TRBJ2-5): EPEVTQTPSHQVTQMGQEVILRCVPISNHLYFYWYRQILGQKVEFLVSFYNNEISEKSEIFDDQFSVERPDGSNFTLKIRSTKLEDSAMYFCASSVSGTNQETQYFGPGTRLLVL.